The entry below gives a single TCR beta chain sequence along with its context. Its antigen is still unknown. TCRdb independently ran MiXCR on the 5' RACE reads; one entry per CDR3 protein. This sample has tens of thousands of distinct CDR3 sequences, with 15% to 20% found just once. This sample is drawn from a study of T-cell memory formation after mild COVID-19. Findings and caveats of the study: Contracting CD4+ clones lay largely in CM and EM, with CD8+ ones residing in EMRA. The finding that pre-infection memory included some responding clones suggested that cross-reactive memory joined. From day 15 to 85, contracting clones were balanced between CD4 and CD8, whereas later expanders leaned toward CD4+.

Trimming removed 2 bases from V and 4 bases from J; junction bases left unmatched: 10. This CDR3 is 15 amino acids long. Germline CDR1 and CDR2: DFQATT and SNEGSKA (reference sequence). The chain employs TRBV20-1 and TRBJ1-2; 7 bases are shared with TRBD1. The sequenced sample consisted of PBMCs or a T cell subset sorted from them (not recorded which). The clonotype was recovered from an adult who had mild COVID-19 (a few samples of this study predate the infection). Cell type and time point are not known. The CDR3 sequence is CSARFDPTGSYGYTF. For the CDR3, the DNA is TGCAGTGCTAGATTCGACCCGACAGGGTCCTATGGCTACACCTTC.